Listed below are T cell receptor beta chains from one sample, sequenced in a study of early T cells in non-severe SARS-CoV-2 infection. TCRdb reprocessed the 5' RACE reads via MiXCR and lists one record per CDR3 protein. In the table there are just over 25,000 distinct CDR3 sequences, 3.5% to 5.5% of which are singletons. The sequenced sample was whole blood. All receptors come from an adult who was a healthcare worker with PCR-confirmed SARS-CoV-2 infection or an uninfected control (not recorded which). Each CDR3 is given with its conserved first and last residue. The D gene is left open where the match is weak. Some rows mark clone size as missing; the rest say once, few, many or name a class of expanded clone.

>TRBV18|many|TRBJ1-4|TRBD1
TGTGCCAGCTCACCAACGGGACAGCTCACAGCAACTAATGAAAAACTGTTTTTT
CASSPTGQLTATNEKLFF
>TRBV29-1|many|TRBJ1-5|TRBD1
TGCAGCGTTGTACTGGCGGCAGGGGGGCAAAGCAATCAGCCCCAGCATTTT
CSVVLAAGGQSNQPQHF
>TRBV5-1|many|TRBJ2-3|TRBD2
TGCGCCAGCAGCTTGAGTGAGCGGGAGCGATTAAGTGGGGATACGCAGTATTTT
CASSLSERERLSGDTQYF
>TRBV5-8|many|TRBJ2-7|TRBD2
TGTGCCAGCAGCTTCCCTAGCGGGGGTTCATCCTACGAGCAGTACTTC
CASSFPSGGSSYEQYF
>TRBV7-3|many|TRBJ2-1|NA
TGTGCCAGCAGCTTAGTGGGCGGGGCCTACAATGAGCAGTTCTTC
CASSLVGGAYNEQFF
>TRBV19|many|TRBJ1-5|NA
TGTGCCAGTAGTATAAGATATCAGCCCCAGCATTTT
CASSIRYQPQHF
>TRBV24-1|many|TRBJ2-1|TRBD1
TGTGCCACCAGTGATTTGCACTCTGGGACAGGGGTAAATGAGCAGTTCTTC
CATSDLHSGTGVNEQFF
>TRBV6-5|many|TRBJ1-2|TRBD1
TGTGCCAGCAGACGGACAGGGGATGGCTACACCTTC
CASRRTGDGYTF
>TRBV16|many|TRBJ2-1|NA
TGTGCCAGCAGCCAATATTCACAGGTCCATGAGCAGTTCTTC
CASSQYSQVHEQFF
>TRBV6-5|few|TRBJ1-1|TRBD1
TGTGCCAGCAGCCCACAGGGGAGGAACACTGAAGCTTTCTTT
CASSPQGRNTEAFF
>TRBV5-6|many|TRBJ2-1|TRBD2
TGTGCCAGCAGCTGGGCGGCGGGAGGGCTCTACAATGAGCAGTTCTTC
CASSWAAGGLYNEQFF
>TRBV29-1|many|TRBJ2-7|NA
TGCAGCGTTGAAGCGTACTCCTACGAGCAGTACTTC
CSVEAYSYEQYF
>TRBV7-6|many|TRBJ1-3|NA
TGTGCCAGCAGCCCGGATGGGCCTTCTGGAAACACCATATATTTT
CASSPDGPSGNTIYF
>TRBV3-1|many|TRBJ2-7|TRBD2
TGTGCCAGCAGCCAAGGAGCTAGCGGGATGTCTGCCGAGCAGTACTTC
CASSQGASGMSAEQYF
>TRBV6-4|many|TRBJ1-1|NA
TGTGCCAGCAGCGCGGAGTTCCTTAACACTGAAGCTTTCTTT
CASSAEFLNTEAFF
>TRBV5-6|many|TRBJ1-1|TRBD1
TGTGCCAGCAGCTTGGCGGGACAGGGGATGGCTGAAGCTTTCTTT
CASSLAGQGMAEAFF
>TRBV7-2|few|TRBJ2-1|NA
TGTGCCAGCAGCTTAGCATCTTCTACGTATGAGCAGTTCTTC
CASSLASSTYEQFF
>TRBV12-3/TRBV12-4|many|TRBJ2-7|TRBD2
TGTGCCAGCAGTTTGTCCGCCGGGAGGAGGGAAGGACGGTACGAGCAGTACTTC
CASSLSAGRREGRYEQYF
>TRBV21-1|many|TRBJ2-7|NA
TGTGCCAGCAGCAAAGAAGGGGGACAGGGCTCCTACGAGCAGTACTTC
CASSKEGGQGSYEQYF
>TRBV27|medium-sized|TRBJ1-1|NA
TGTGCCAGCAGTCAACAGGGTAGGACTGAAGCTTTCTTT
CASSQQGRTEAFF
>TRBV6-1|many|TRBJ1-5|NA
TGTGCCAGCAGTGTTACAGGGCGCGATCAGCCCCAGCATTTT
CASSVTGRDQPQHF
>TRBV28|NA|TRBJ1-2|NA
TGTGCCAGCAGTTCCACCCAGGTGTACTATGGCTACACCTTC
CASSSTQVYYGYTF
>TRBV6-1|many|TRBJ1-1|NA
TGTGCCAGCAGCCGGGGATCCGCTGAAGCTTTCTTT
CASSRGSAEAFF
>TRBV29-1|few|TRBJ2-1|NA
TGCAGCGTTGAAGGCGGACTGAACTCCTACAATGAGCAGTTCTTC
CSVEGGLNSYNEQFF
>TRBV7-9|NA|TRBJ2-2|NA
TGTGCCAGCAGCTTTCGTGGATTTACGAACACCGGGGAGCTGTTTTTT
CASSFRGFTNTGELFF
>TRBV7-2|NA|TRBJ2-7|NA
TGTGCCAGCAGCTCCCTGAGGAGAGCGACGGGCTACGAGCAGTACTTC
CASSSLRRATGYEQYF
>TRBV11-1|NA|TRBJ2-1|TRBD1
TGTGCCAGCAGCGACAAATCAACCGGGACAGGTCTGTACAATGAGCAGTTCTTC
CASSDKSTGTGLYNEQFF
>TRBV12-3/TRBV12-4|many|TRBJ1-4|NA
TGTGCCAGCAGTTTATCAGGGGTTGAAAAACTGTTTTTT
CASSLSGVEKLFF
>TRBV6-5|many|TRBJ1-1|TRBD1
TGTGCCAGCCGCCGGACAGGGGTTGAGGCTTTCTTT
CASRRTGVEAFF
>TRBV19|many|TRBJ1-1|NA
TGTGCCAGTACCGAAACCAGAACCACTGAAGCTTTCTTT
CASTETRTTEAFF
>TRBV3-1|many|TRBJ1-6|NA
TGTGCCAGCAGCCCGATGGCAGGGAATTCACCCCTCCACTTT
CASSPMAGNSPLHF
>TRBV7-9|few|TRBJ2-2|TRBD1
TGTGCCAGCAGTCGGGACAGGGTCACCGGGGAGCTGTTTTTT
CASSRDRVTGELFF
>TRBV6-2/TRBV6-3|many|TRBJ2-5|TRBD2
TGTGCCAGCAGTAAACTAGCGGGAGGGCGAGAGACCCAGTACTTC
CASSKLAGGRETQYF
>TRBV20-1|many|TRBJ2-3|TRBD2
TGCAGTGCCGAACCTACTAGCGGGAGGGTTGATACGCAGTATTTT
CSAEPTSGRVDTQYF
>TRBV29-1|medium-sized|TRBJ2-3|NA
TGCAGCGTTGACAGGGGAGATACGCAGTATTTT
CSVDRGDTQYF
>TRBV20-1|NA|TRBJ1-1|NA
TGCAGTGTGGGGCAGTGGAACACTGAAGCTTTCTTT
CSVGQWNTEAFF
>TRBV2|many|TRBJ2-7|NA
TGTGCCAGCAGCCCCCAAGTCGAGCAGTACTTC
CASSPQVEQYF
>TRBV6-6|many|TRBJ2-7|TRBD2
TGTGCCAGCAGTTACGGACTAGCGGGAGGGCCGGGGACATCGGAGCAGTACTTC
CASSYGLAGGPGTSEQYF
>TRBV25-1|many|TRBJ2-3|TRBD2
TGTGCCAGCAGTGAATTCTTGGGGAGGGCCGAAGATACGCAGTATTTT
CASSEFLGRAEDTQYF
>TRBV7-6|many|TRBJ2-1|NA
TGTGCCAGCAGCTTCCTGGGCAGCGGAAGCAATGAGCAGTTCTTC
CASSFLGSGSNEQFF
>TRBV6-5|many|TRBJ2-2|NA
TGTGCCAGCAGTTACCCAGGACAGCTCGGCTCCACCGGGGAGCTGTTTTTT
CASSYPGQLGSTGELFF
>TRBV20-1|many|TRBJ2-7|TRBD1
TGCAGTGGGGGCGGACAGGCCTACGAGCAGTACTTC
CSGGGQAYEQYF
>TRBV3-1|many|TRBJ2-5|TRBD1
TGTGCCAGCAGCCAGGGGACAGGGGGTCAAGAGACCCAGTACTTC
CASSQGTGGQETQYF
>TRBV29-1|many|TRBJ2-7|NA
TGCAGCGTTGCCTCAGCGGAGCAGTACTTC
CSVASAEQYF
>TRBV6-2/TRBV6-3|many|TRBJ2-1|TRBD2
TGTGCCAGCAGTTACCTGGGACTAGATTTAATCAATGAGCAGTTCTTC
CASSYLGLDLINEQFF
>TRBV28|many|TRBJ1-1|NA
TGTGCCAGCAGTATACCCATTGTCCCGGACGTTGAAGCTTTCTTT
CASSIPIVPDVEAFF
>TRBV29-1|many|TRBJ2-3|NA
TGCAGCGTTGGGGGTGGGACAGATACGCAGTATTTT
CSVGGGTDTQYF
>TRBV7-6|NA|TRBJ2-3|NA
TGTGCCAGCAGCCCCTGGGACCCAGGGAAAGATACGCAGTATTTT
CASSPWDPGKDTQYF
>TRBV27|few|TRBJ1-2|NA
TGTGCCAGCAGTTTATTGACGAGGCTTAACTATGGCTACACCTTC
CASSLLTRLNYGYTF